These T cell receptor beta chains were read from a single sample in a study of Graves' ophthalmopathy and Graves' hyperthyroidism. A single record per CDR3 protein comes from TCRdb applying MiXCR to the multiplex PCR reads. The data contain hundreds of thousands of distinct CDR3 sequences, roughly 20% of them singletons. The sample taken for sequencing was peripheral blood. The receptors derive from a young woman with stable Graves' hyperthyroidism. The conserved cysteine and the conserved F or W are not part of the CDR3 here. Clone size appears in some rows only: once, few, many, or a class for an expanded clone.

size	J	V	CDR3
many	TRBJ2-7	TRBV7-9	ASSQALYEQY
many	TRBJ1-6	TRBV12-3/TRBV12-4	ASSLTENSPLH
many	TRBJ2-5	TRBV5-1	ASSLSIEETQY
many	TRBJ2-7	TRBV6-2/TRBV6-3	ASSYAEGAEQY
many	TRBJ2-5	TRBV18	ASSPWGQEEKTQY
many	TRBJ2-3	TRBV11-2	ASSLLTGGTDTQY
many	TRBJ1-1	TRBV5-1	ASSPGTGIMNTEAF
many	TRBJ2-2	TRBV29-1	SVEVVARGELF
NA	TRBJ1-2	TRBV28	ASRGIGGYT
many	TRBJ1-2	TRBV20-1	SAMLTAYGYT
NA	TRBJ1-1	TRBV20-1	SAAPGGGTEAF
many	TRBJ1-1	TRBV2	ARETRNTEAF
many	TRBJ2-5	TRBV28	ASSLWAGGPTQY
many	TRBJ2-2	TRBV27	ASNVGDNTGELF
many	TRBJ2-5	TRBV5-4	ASSLGRGLETQY
many	TRBJ1-2	TRBV2	ASSVKWDGGGYT
few	TRBJ2-7	TRBV4-1	ASSQSLAETYEQY
NA	TRBJ2-4	TRBV30	AWRRAGDIGIQY
many	TRBJ2-7	TRBV7-9	ASSPTQYEQY
many	TRBJ1-6	TRBV11-2	ASSRRPGLDSPLH
many	TRBJ1-1	TRBV4-2	ASSQGGQGTEAF
NA	TRBJ2-7	TRBV27	ASSPVGLAYEQY
many	TRBJ2-4	TRBV6-1	ASRRQGAKNIKY
many	TRBJ2-3	TRBV7-9	ASSPNTDTQY
many	TRBJ1-2	TRBV28	ASRIDNYGYT
many	TRBJ1-5	TRBV6-4	ASRIIMDRAGNQPQH
NA	TRBJ2-7	TRBV20-1	SARRGQPYEQY
many	TRBJ1-1	TRBV6-5	ASTSGFGTEAF
many	TRBJ1-1	TRBV6-1	ASQIEDDTEAF